This TCR beta chain was found in a study of T cell repertoires in cytomegalovirus infection. Study-wide background: Well-studied HLA-B-restricted epitopes and recently identified HLA-C-restricted epitopes of CMV were both used in the study.

TCRdb itself ran the reads through MiXCR, one entry per CDR3 protein. Of around 500,000 distinct CDR3 sequences listed, about 39% were seen once; the top ten hold roughly two fifths. The CDR3 loop spans 17 amino acids. Germline values: CDR1 MDHEN, CDR2 SYDVKM. The V and J ends lost 3 bases and 0 bases, in that order; junction bases with no gene match: 6. Study observations and caveats: The ex vivo response showed dominance by HLA-C-restricted CMV-specific TCR beta clonotypes.

This clonotype was found a few times. Its antigen is as yet unknown. The chain couples TRBV28 to TRBJ2-1; 9 nucleotides agree with TRBD2. The sequence was collected from a human donor in good health (CMV status not recorded). Some clones in this sample may be carry-over from other donors' samples. The material sequenced was cultured PBMCs, taken from culture after CMV antigen stimulation. In DNA form, the CDR3 reads TGTGCCAGCAGTTTTAGTCTAGCGGGGTACTCCTACAATGAGCAGTTCTTC. Encoded protein: CASSFSLAGYSYNEQFF.